This record concerns one T cell receptor (beta chain) sequence. Profiling relied on immunoSEQ multiplex PCR, and the TCRdb table lists in-frame clones only, not all of them. The sample consists of hundreds of thousands of clones, roughly 90% of them appearing once. The data stem from a study of blood T cell repertoires in COVID-19. This sequence originates from a woman aged 35 to 49 who had recovered from COVID-19. The sequencing sample was made of PBMCs or T cells enriched from blood (not recorded which).

CDR3 sequence (DNA): TGTGCCAGCAGCCAAGAGAAGCTGGGGCTGGTCAGTTCACCCCTCCACTTT. Residues: CASSQEKLGLVSSPLHF. This chain joins TRBV3-1 (or the pseudogene TRBV3-2) and TRBJ1-6; a weak D match, TRBD1 (5 bases). This CDR3 region has 17 residues. Between the trimmed V and J ends, which lost 0 bases and 9 bases, there was a span of 18 bases. In germline, CDR1 is LGHDT, CDR2 YNNKEL (reference sequence).